This T cell receptor beta chain is drawn from a study of beta chain features in type 1 diabetes (dated by TCRdb to 2017 to 2018). With respect to the entire study: Patients and healthy donors did not differ in mean age, gender distribution, total cell number or subset yield. A total of 85 million to 140 million sorted cells were examined across all samples, and a strong correlation was observed between cell number per subset and RNA yield. In the study, recently diagnosed type 1 diabetes patients and matched healthy donors were compared on the TCRB repertoires of their sorted circulating CD4+ T cell subsets. Regulatory and stem cell-like memory subsets were isolated from only 8 patients and 8 healthy donors, whereas naive and central memory subsets came from all 30 or so donors.

Sequences SEHNR (CDR1) and FQNEAQ (CDR2) are obtained from the germline V gene (reference sequence). Trimming costs V 3 bases and J 8 bases, and their ends lie 14 bases apart. The CDR3 holds 14 amino acids from the cysteine to the phenylalanine. The entry retains the CDR3 DNA only, 42 bases that are in frame from base 1. Study-wide conclusions, independent of this receptor: Because the HLA sub-analyses included only small numbers of individuals, any influence of HLA type on TCRB rearrangement was left unresolved. PCR might favor shorter templates, but patient and control samples were amplified and corrected together, so any skew would affect both groups equally. Because cDNA was sequenced instead of genomic DNA, activated cells with high expression could be over-represented, although the groups did not differ in activation or CD3 levels. Fewer insertions and more nucleotide deletions at VDJ recombination sites were observed in patients with type 1 diabetes, implying thymic rearrangement abnormalities. The naive, central memory and regulatory TCRB repertoires appeared to resemble one another more closely among patients than among healthy donors. Type 1 diabetes patients showed a moderate but significant shortening of TCRB CDR3 length in all four CD4+ subsets.

This clone was seen more than once but under ten times. Its specific antigen is unknown. Base qualities were left out, and no much larger clone turns up one base away. Each donor gave one peripheral blood draw, averaging approximately 120 mL, which was collected into heparinised tubes. Using a panel that included CD45RO, CCR7, CD25, CD127, CD95 and CD27, naive, central memory, regulatory and stem cell-like memory CD4+ T cells were sorted on a BD FACSAria II. Purity was above 95% for every sorted population. PBMCs were isolated immediately by Lymphoprep density gradient centrifugation and stained directly without culture. Samples were stained and sorted in pairs, with one healthy donor and one patient per experiment, so that batch effects were minimized. The High Capacity cDNA Reverse Transcription Kit was used to reverse transcribe all of the isolated RNA, meaning that expressed TCRB transcripts were what got sequenced. Deep immunoSEQ sequencing was applied to naive, central memory and regulatory T cell samples, giving an average of about 3.7 million total reads per sample. Sorted cells were lysed in RLT buffer, and RNA was extracted using DNase-treated RNeasy Micro or Mini kits according to cell number. To prevent cross-contamination, every cell subset was processed on its own, while patient and healthy donor samples were processed together. The immunoSEQ multiplex PCR was used to amplify TCRB sequences from cDNA, yielding 87-bp fragments that span the CDR3 region. Sequencing of the amplicons was done on the Illumina HiSeq platform. Per the source publication's procedure: PCR bias was corrected computationally using synthetic template baselines, and reads within Hamming distance 2 were collapsed, with unmergeable singletons discarded. By aligning reads against IMGT, V, D and J genes, CDR3 length, and insertions or deletions at six rearrangement sites were assigned. Within each subset, clonotype counts were normalized to the number of sorted cells before true diversity and Gini coefficients were calculated with the tcR R package. The overlap coefficient, calculated on TCRB nucleotide sequences, was used to measure repertoire sharing. As a proxy for the pre-selection repertoire, out-of-frame TCRB sequences from naive cells were analyzed. Entries here come from immuneACCESS through TCRdb and include only in-frame sequences with V and J called. Some clones fail to appear in such tables; in the studies checked, an unresolved V gene covers under half of the shortfall, and the cause of the remainder is unknown. V, J and clone size derive from that table, while D and trimming were established from the DNA sequence. The sample data list around 400,000 clones, and less than 15% of these were observed just once. The ten largest clonotypes hold under 0.02% of the sample.

Specimen: naive CD4+ T cells from blood. Taken with the paper, the label for cell subset or site translates to: true naive CD4+ T cells. This clonotype originated in a woman aged 18-29 years in good health. Rearrangement joined TRBV7-9 to TRBJ2-1, with TRBD2 perhaps the D gene, on 5 matching bases. CDR3 protein: CASSLDFYGDEQFF. Read as DNA, the sequence is TGTGCCAGCAGCTTGGACTTTTATGGGGATGAGCAGTTCTTC. Beyond the CDR3, the reference TRBV7-9 and TRBJ2-1 genes provide the residues; the full variable domain reads: DTGVSQNPRHKITKRGQNVTFRCDPISEHNRLYWYRQTLGQGPEFLTYFQNEAQLEKSRLLSDRFSAERPKGSFSTLEIQRTEQGDSAMYLCASSLDFYGDEQFFGPGTRLTVL.